The next 25 T cell receptor beta chains were all read from a single sample in a study of CD8+ T cells in alopecia areata. cDNA serving as the sequencing template came from extracted, reverse transcribed RNA. Produced via immunoSEQ multiplex PCR; TCRdb's table is partial and in-frame only. The sample shows about 150,000 clones, around 50% of them seen only once. The sequencing here drew on CD4+ T cells sorted from blood, taken at week 0. These receptors all come from a human donor with alopecia areata.

The DNA for the CDR3 is TGTGCTTCGGGACAGGGTAAAGAGACCCAGTACTTC. Translating it yields CASGQGKETQYF. The chain has TRBV30 and TRBJ2-5; 9 nucleotides match TRBD1. Germline-derived CDR1 and CDR2 are GTSNPN and SVGIG (reference sequence). CDR3 size: 12 residues.

The chain has TRBV4-2 and TRBJ2-5; 8 bases align to TRBD2. J gave up 1 base and V 0 bases, and 4 bases lay outside the gene matches. The CDR3 is 16 residues long. Per germline, CDR1 LGHNA and CDR2 YNFKEQ. As DNA, the CDR3 is TGTGCCAGCAGCCAAGAGTTTAGCGGGGTCCAAGAGACCCAGTACTTC. This sequence encodes CASSQEFSGVQETQYF.

The CDR3 spells CASSRLGDGTEAFF. The CDR3 region has the DNA TGCGCCAGCAGCCGCTTGGGGGATGGCACTGAAGCTTTCTTT. The V call is TRBV5-1, the J call TRBJ1-1, with D perhaps matching TRBD1 (5 bases). CDR3 size: 14 residues. CDR1 and CDR2 (germline): SGHRS, YFSETQ. V dropped 4 bases and J dropped 4 bases, with 14 bases sitting between them.

The chain joins TRBV7-2 to TRBJ2-5, with no clear D. The CDR3 covers 12 residues. Trimming removed 5 bases at V and 4 bases at J, with 8 bases between. Per the germline V gene, CDR1 is SGHTA and CDR2 is FQGNSA. The CDR3 sequence is CASSVTLETQYF. CDR3 coding DNA: TGTGCCAGCAGCGTGACGCTAGAGACCCAGTACTTC.

The rearrangement uses TRBV2 and TRBJ1-6, with no clear D. Germline CDR1 and CDR2: SNHLY and FYNNEI. V lost 5 bases, J lost 8 bases, and 7 bases lay in between. The CDR3 covers 12 residues. In DNA, the CDR3 is TGTGCCAGCAGTAGTATTGATTCACCCCTCCACTTT. It is translated as CASSSIDSPLHF. The variable domain in full, with the rest retrieved from reference TRBV2 and TRBJ1-6, is EPEVTQTPSHQVTQMGQEVILRCVPISNHLYFYWYRQILGQKVEFLVSFYNNEISEKSEIFDDQFSVERPDGSNFTLKIRSTKLEDSAMYFCASSSIDSPLHFGNGTRLTVT.

V is TRBV7-9 and J is TRBJ2-7; TRBD1 or TRBD2 may be the D gene (6 bases each). The V end lost 5 bases, the J end lost 3 bases, and 17 bases lay between the germline ends. This CDR3 has 15 residues. Germline V gene data show CDR1 as SEHNR and CDR2 as FQNEAQ (reference sequence). This CDR3 is CASSLGQGGGYEQYF. The CDR3 coding sequence is TGTGCCAGCAGCCTAGGACAAGGGGGAGGCTACGAGCAGTACTTC.

The V and J genes are TRBV2 and TRBJ2-2; 13 nucleotides match TRBD2. CDR1 is SNHLY and CDR2 is FYNNEI in the germline V gene. V was pared by 6 bases and J by 5 bases, with 0 bases of the junction left unmatched. The CDR3 covers 14 residues. CDR3: CASRGLAGTGELFF. The CDR3 DNA sequence: TGTGCCAGCAGGGGACTAGCGGGGACCGGGGAGCTGTTTTTT. The full variable domain, in which reference TRBV2 and TRBJ2-2 provide the parts outside the CDR3, is EPEVTQTPSHQVTQMGQEVILRCVPISNHLYFYWYRQILGQKVEFLVSFYNNEISEKSEIFDDQFSVERPDGSNFTLKIRSTKLEDSAMYFCASRGLAGTGELFFGEGSRLTVL.

This rearrangement joins TRBV7-9 to TRBJ2-3, with D perhaps matching TRBD1 or TRBD2 (6 bases each). CDR3 length: 15 residues. Trimming removed 5 bases from V and 4 bases from J, with 16 bases in between. Germline CDR1 is SEHNR and CDR2 is FQNEAQ (reference sequence). The DNA for the CDR3 is TGTGCCAGCAGCCCCCGGATGGGGGGCGCAGATACGCAGTATTTT. Its translation is CASSPRMGGADTQYF.

By share of the sample, this clone is medium-sized (0.01 to 0.1%). The chain carries TRBV18 and TRBJ2-2, with a possible D match to TRBD2 (5 bases). This CDR3 region has 14 residues. V was cut by 3 bases and J by 2 bases, with 7 bases left in between. Germline V gives CDR1 KGHSH, CDR2 LQKENI. CDR3 in DNA: TGTGCCAGCTCACCGAGGGCTAACACCGGGGAGCTGTTTTTT. It codes for CASSPRANTGELFF.

The chain joins TRBV7-9 to TRBJ1-1; D call uncertain. The CDR3 length is 15 residues. V was trimmed by 1 base and J by 0 bases, leaving 9 bases between them. Germline V lookup: CDR1 SEHNR, CDR2 FQNEAQ (reference sequence). CDR3 residues: CASSLGRAMNTEAFF. CDR3 sequence (DNA): TGTGCCAGCAGCTTAGGGCGGGCAATGAACACTGAAGCTTTCTTT.

This chain connects TRBV29-1 to TRBJ2-2; D gene uncertain. The germline CDR1 and CDR2 sequences are SQVTM and ANQGSEA. Trimming pared 5 bases from V and 0 bases from J, leaving 13 bases between. CDR3 size: 15 residues. In DNA form, the CDR3 reads TGCAGCGTTTCCCGCGGCGGCCCGAACACCGGGGAGCTGTTTTTT. Translation gives CSVSRGGPNTGELFF.

This clone was counted between two and nine times. The rearrangement uses TRBV2 and TRBJ1-1; D is unclear. CDR1 is SNHLY and CDR2 is FYNNEI in the germline V gene. V was shortened by 0 bases and J by 11 bases, with 16 bases between the two germline ends. The CDR3 has 14 amino acids. The CDR3 sequence is CASSEALLGRSAFF. In DNA, the CDR3 is TGTGCCAGCAGTGAAGCGTTACTTGGGCGGTCTGCTTTCTTT. The variable domain in full, completed from reference TRBV2 and TRBJ1-1, reads EPEVTQTPSHQVTQMGQEVILRCVPISNHLYFYWYRQILGQKVEFLVSFYNNEISEKSEIFDDQFSVERPDGSNFTLKIRSTKLEDSAMYFCASSEALLGRSAFFGQGTRLTVV.

The chain uses TRBV7-2 and TRBJ2-5; D is perhaps TRBD2 (5 bases). V lost 0 bases, J lost 2 bases, and 7 bases lay in between. CDR1 is SGHTA, CDR2 FQGNSA, per germline. The CDR3 consists of 14 residues. The DNA for the CDR3 is TGTGCCAGCAGCTTAGCGGGAGTTCAAGAGACCCAGTACTTC. Its translation: CASSLAGVQETQYF.

The J gene is TRBJ2-7, the V gene TRBV11-2, with TRBD1 matching 9 bases. V lost 5 bases and J lost 0; bases outside the gene matches: 2. In germline, CDR1 is SGHAT, CDR2 FQNNGV. This CDR3 spans 14 amino acids. This chain's CDR3 is CASSRQGDSYEQYF. As DNA, the CDR3 is TGTGCCAGCAGCCGACAGGGGGACTCCTACGAGCAGTACTTC. Based on the CDR3 plus reference TRBV11-2 and TRBJ2-7, the full variable domain is EAGVAQSPRYKIIEKRQSVAFWCNPISGHATLYWYQQILGQGPKLLIQFQNNGVVDDSQLPKDRFSAERLKGVDSTLKIQPAKLEDSAVYLCASSRQGDSYEQYFGPGTRLTVT.

The chain employs TRBV5-6 and TRBJ1-5; 10 nucleotides line up with TRBD1. Germline V gives CDR1 SGHDT, CDR2 YYEEEE. The V gene end was trimmed by 0 bases and the J gene end by 7 bases; junction bases not matched to a gene: 1. The length of the CDR3 is 14 residues. CDR3 sequence reads: CASSLGQGAQPQHF. The CDR3 DNA follows: TGTGCCAGCAGCTTGGGACAGGGGGCCCAGCCCCAGCATTTT.

The CDR3 DNA reads TGTGCCAGCAGCGGCCCCGGGGGCGGCAATGAGCAGTTCTTC. This sequence encodes CASSGPGGGNEQFF. This chain connects TRBV7-2 to TRBJ2-1; D tentatively fits TRBD1 or TRBD2 (6 bases each). Germline CDR1 SGHTA, CDR2 FQGNSA. This CDR3 is built from 14 residues. The V gene lost 5 bases and the J gene lost 6 bases, with 14 bases spanning the gap. The full variable domain, with the rest looked up from reference TRBV7-2 and TRBJ2-1, is GAGVSQSPSNKVTEKGKDVELRCDPISGHTALYWYRQSLGQGLEFLIYFQGNSAPDKSGLPSDRFSAERTGGSVSTLTIQRTQQEDSAVYLCASSGPGGGNEQFFGPGTRLTVL.

The sample holds one count of this clone. The rearrangement uses TRBV23-1 and TRBJ1-1, with 12 nucleotides matching TRBD1. TRBV23-1 is an open reading frame whose function is uncertain. V lost 3 bases to trimming and J lost 2 bases; unmatched junction nucleotides: 10. The CDR3 totals 18 residues. DNA for the CDR3: TGCGCCAGCAGTCACTCTCTCCGGGACAGGGGGCCCAACACTGAAGCTTTCTTT. Encoded protein: CASSHSLRDRGPNTEAFF.

The chain carries TRBV2 and TRBJ2-7; 10 bases match TRBD1. V trimming: 6 bases; J trimming: 7 bases; junction bases outside the gene matches: 9. Germline CDR1 and CDR2: SNHLY and FYNNEI. This CDR3 has 14 amino acids. DNA for the CDR3: TGTGCCAGCAGGACAAGACAGGGGGCATGGGAGCAGTACTTC. Amino acids: CASRTRQGAWEQYF.

This chain links TRBV4-2 with TRBJ1-5, with TRBD1 identical over 8 bases. Trimming cost V 0 bases and J 1 base; bases outside gene matches: 2. Germline V CDR1 and CDR2: LGHNA, YNFKEQ. CDR3 length: 16 amino acids. This CDR3 reads CASSQDRTGSNQPQHF. For the CDR3, the DNA is TGTGCCAGCAGCCAAGATCGGACAGGGAGCAATCAGCCCCAGCATTTT.

This clone occurred a few times. This chain joins TRBV5-1 and TRBJ2-3, with D tentatively TRBD1 (6 bases). Germline values: CDR1 SGHRS, CDR2 YFSETQ. V lost 0 bases, J lost 2 bases, and 13 bases lay in between. This CDR3 contains 16 residues. The CDR3 DNA reads as TGCGCCAGCAGCTTGGCCGGGCAGGGACACACAGATACGCAGTATTTT. Its protein is CASSLAGQGHTDTQYF.

The V gene is TRBV30, the J gene TRBJ2-1, with 7 bases that match TRBD1. V shed 2 bases and J 1 base; nucleotides not matched to a gene: 2. The CDR3 loop spans 14 amino acids. Germline V CDR1 and CDR2: GTSNPN, SVGIG (reference sequence). The CDR3 region is CAWSHRGSYNEQFF. CDR3 nucleotides: TGTGCCTGGAGTCACAGGGGTTCCTACAATGAGCAGTTCTTC.

V and J are TRBV10-3 and TRBJ2-7; TRBD1 aligns across 9 bases. The CDR3 has 14 residues. The J segment lost 4 bases and the V segment lost 0 bases, leaving 1 base of the junction unmatched. Germline V gene lookup returns CDR1 ENHRY and CDR2 SYGVKD. CDR3 sequence: CAISESGQGYEQYF. CDR3 in DNA: TGTGCCATCAGTGAGTCGGGACAGGGTTACGAGCAGTACTTC.

This chain connects TRBV4-1 to TRBJ2-3; 9 positions match TRBD2. The junction had 11 bases not matched to a gene; V was cut back by 0 bases and J by 1 base. The CDR3 consists of 19 residues. Germline V CDR1 and CDR2: MGHRA, YSYEKL. CDR3 nucleotide sequence: TGCGCCAGCAGCCAAGATCCAGCGGGGGGTAATCGGGGCACAGATACGCAGTATTTT. Protein sequence: CASSQDPAGGNRGTDTQYF.

This clone was counted a few times. The chain has TRBV7-9 and TRBJ1-2, with TRBD1 matching over 7 bases. The CDR3 has 13 amino acids. Germline lookup yields CDR1 SEHNR and CDR2 FQNEAQ (reference sequence). Trimming cost V 5 bases and J 4 bases; bases outside gene matches: 4. The CDR3 bases are TGTGCCAGCAGCAGACAGGGCGGCTATGGCTACACCTTC. This codes for CASSRQGGYGYTF.

V usage is TRBV7-8 and J usage is TRBJ2-7, with D perhaps matching TRBD1 or TRBD2 (5 bases each). The germline V gene encodes CDR1 SGHVS and CDR2 FQNEAQ. V gave up 5 bases and J gave up 2 bases, with 13 bases separating them. The CDR3 is made up of 14 amino acids. In DNA form, the CDR3 reads TGTGCCAGCAGCGCCCGGGACGGTCCCTACGAGCAGTACTTC. Its protein product is CASSARDGPYEQYF.